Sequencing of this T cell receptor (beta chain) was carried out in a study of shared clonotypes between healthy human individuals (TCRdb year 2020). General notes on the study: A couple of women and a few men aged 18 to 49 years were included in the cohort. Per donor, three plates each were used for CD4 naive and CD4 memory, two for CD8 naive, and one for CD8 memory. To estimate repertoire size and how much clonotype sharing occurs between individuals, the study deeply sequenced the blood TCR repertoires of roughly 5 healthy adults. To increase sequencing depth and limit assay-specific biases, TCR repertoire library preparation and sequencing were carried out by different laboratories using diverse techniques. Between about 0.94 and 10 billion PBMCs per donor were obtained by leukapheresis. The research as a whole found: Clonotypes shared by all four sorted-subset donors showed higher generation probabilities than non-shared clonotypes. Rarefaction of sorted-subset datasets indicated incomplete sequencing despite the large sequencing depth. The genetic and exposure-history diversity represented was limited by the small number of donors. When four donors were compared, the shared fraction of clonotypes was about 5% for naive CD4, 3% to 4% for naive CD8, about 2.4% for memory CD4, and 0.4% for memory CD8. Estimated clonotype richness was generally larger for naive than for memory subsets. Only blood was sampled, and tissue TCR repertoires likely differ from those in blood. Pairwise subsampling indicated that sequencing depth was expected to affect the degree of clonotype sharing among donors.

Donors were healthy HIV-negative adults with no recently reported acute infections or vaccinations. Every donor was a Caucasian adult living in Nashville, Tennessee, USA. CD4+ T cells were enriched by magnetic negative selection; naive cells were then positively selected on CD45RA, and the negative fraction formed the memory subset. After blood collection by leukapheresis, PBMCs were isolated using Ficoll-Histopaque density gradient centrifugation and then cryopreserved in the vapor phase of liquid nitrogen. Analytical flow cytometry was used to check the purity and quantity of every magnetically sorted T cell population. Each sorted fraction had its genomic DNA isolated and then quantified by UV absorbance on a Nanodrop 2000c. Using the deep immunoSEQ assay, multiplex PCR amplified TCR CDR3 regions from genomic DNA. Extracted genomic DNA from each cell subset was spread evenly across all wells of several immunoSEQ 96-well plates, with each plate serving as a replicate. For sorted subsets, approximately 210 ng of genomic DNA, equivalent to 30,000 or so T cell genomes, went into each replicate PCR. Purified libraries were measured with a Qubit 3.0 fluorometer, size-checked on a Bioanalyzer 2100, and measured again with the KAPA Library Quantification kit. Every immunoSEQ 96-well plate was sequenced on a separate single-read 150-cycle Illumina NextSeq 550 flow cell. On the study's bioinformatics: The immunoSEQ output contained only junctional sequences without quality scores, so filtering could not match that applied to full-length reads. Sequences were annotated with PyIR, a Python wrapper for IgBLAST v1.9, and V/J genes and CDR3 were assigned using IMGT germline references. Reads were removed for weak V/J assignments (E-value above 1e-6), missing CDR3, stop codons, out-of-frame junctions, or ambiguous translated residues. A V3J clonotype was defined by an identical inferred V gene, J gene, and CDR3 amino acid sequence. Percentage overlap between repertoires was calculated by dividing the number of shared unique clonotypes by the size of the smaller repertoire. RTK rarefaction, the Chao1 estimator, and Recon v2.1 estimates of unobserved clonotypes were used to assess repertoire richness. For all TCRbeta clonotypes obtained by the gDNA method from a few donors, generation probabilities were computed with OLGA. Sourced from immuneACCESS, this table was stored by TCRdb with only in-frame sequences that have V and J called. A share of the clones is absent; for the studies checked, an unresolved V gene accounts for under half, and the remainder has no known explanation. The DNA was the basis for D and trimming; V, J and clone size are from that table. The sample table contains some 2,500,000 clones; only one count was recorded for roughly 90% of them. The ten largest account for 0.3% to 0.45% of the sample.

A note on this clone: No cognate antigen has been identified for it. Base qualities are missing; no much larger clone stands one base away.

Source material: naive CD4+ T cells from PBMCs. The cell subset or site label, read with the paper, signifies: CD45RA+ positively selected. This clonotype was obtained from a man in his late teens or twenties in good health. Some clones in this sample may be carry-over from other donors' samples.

In nucleotide form, the sequence is TGTGCCAGTAGTATGTGGCTACAGGGGCGGGGGTACGAGCAGTACTTC. Its product reads: CASSMWLQGRGYEQYF. The chain was built from TRBV19 and TRBJ2-7, with the D gene possibly TRBD1 or TRBD2, each one fitting 7 bases. Trimming at the junction amounts to 3 bases on V and 4 bases on J, and the germline ends lie 19 bases apart. The CDR3 covers 16 residues, taking in both the cysteine and the phenylalanine. Solely the CDR3 DNA is kept, with 48 bases framed from the first base. Via the germline V gene (reference sequence), CDR1 is LNHDA and CDR2 SQIVND. Reference TRBV19 and TRBJ2-7 proteins supply the regions before and after the CDR3; the full variable domain is: DGGITQSPKYLFRKEGQNVTLSCEQNLNHDAMYWYRQDPGQGLRLIYYSQIVNDFQKGDIAEGYSVSREKKESFPLTVTSAQKNPTAFYLCASSMWLQGRGYEQYFGPGTRLTVT.